One and the same sample provided the 32 T cell receptor beta chains below, sequenced in a study of human T cells and chemical hapten exposure. Time point meaning: patch test 2, 6 weeks after DPC sensitization. Treatment specified: therapeutic diphenylcyclopropenone sensitization with weekly scalp DPC. TCRdb redid the calling of the RACE reads with MiXCR, one entry per CDR3 protein. The sample carries about 84,000 distinct CDR3 sequences, about 9.4% recorded once. The specimen comprised whole blood, sampled in connection with sensitization to the hapten diphenylcyclopropenone (DPC). These receptors all stem from a woman aged 45-65 years with alopecia areata. Some clones in this sample may be carry-over from other donors' samples.

This clonotype was found a few times. The genes are TRBV19 and TRBJ2-5; TRBD1 agrees at 9 bases. The ends lost 6 bases at V and 0 bases at J; junction bases unmatched: 5. Germline CDR1 LNHDA, CDR2 SQIVND (reference sequence). The length of the CDR3 is 15 residues. CDR3 in amino acids: CASRGQGPYQETQYF. CDR3 nucleotides: TGTGCCAGTAGGGGACAGGGACCCTACCAAGAGACCCAGTACTTC.

This clonotype showed up just a few times. In DNA, the CDR3 is TGTGCCAGCAGCTTGACAGGGGGTAATTCACCCCTCCACTTT. It translates to CASSLTGGNSPLHF. The rearrangement uses TRBV5-5 and TRBJ1-6; 8 bases agree with TRBD1. Trimming cost V 1 base and J 6 bases; bases outside gene matches: 0. Germline V gene sequence: CDR1 SGHKS, CDR2 YYEKEE (reference sequence). The CDR3 is 14 amino acids.

The chain joins TRBV7-8 to TRBJ2-7; possibly TRBD2 for D (6 bases). Germline CDR1 and CDR2: SGHVS and FQNEAQ. Trimming removed 0 bases at V and 3 bases at J, with 9 bases between. This CDR3 comprises 14 residues. This chain's CDR3 is CASSLAAGNYEQYF. CDR3 bases: TGTGCCAGCAGCTTAGCCGCGGGAAACTACGAGCAGTACTTC.

The chain has TRBV29-1 and TRBJ2-2; D gene ambiguous. There are 14 residues in the CDR3. Germline CDR1 is SQVTM and CDR2 is ANQGSEA. Trimming removed 0 bases from V and 6 bases from J, with 11 bases in between. The CDR3 reads CSVEEPIHPGELFF. DNA of the CDR3: TGCAGCGTTGAAGAGCCGATTCATCCCGGGGAGCTGTTTTTT.

This clonotype was found many times. The chain combines TRBV6-5 with TRBJ1-1; 8 nucleotides match TRBD1. The junction had 10 bases not matched to a gene; V was cut back by 6 bases and J by 10 bases. The CDR3 runs to 13 residues. CDR1 is MNHEY, CDR2 SVGAGI, per germline. CDR3: CASSSRQGPRAFF. The DNA of the CDR3 is TGTGCCAGCAGCTCAAGACAGGGGCCGCGAGCTTTCTTT.

This clonotype came up a few times. Mismatch with germline at one junction end may stem from a read error. The chain couples TRBV7-2 to TRBJ2-3; D may correspond to TRBD1 or TRBD2 (5 bases each). CDR3 length: 15 residues. Germline lookup yields CDR1 SGHTA and CDR2 FQGNSA. For the CDR3, the DNA is TGTGCCAGCAGCGTAGCCGGGACGGCGGAGCGGACGCAGTATTTT. Its translation: CASSVAGTAERTQYF.

This clonotype was observed a few times. The genes are TRBV18 and TRBJ1-3, with D perhaps matching TRBD1 (6 bases). Per the germline V gene, CDR1 is KGHSH and CDR2 is LQKENI. Trimming pared 6 bases from V and 5 bases from J, leaving 17 bases between. This CDR3 contains 15 residues. CDR3 protein: CASSPGTGFRNTIYF. DNA for the CDR3: TGTGCCAGCTCTCCAGGCACAGGGTTTCGAAACACCATATATTTT.

This chain links TRBV28 with TRBJ2-7; D possibly corresponds to TRBD1 (5 bases). Germline values: CDR1 MDHEN, CDR2 SYDVKM. Trimming stripped 4 bases from V and 2 bases from J, with 9 bases between. The CDR3 loop spans 13 amino acids. CDR3 sequence reads: CASSYPGPYEQYF. CDR3 sequence (DNA): TGTGCCAGCAGTTATCCAGGGCCCTACGAGCAGTACTTC. The whole variable domain, filled in from reference TRBV28 and TRBJ2-7, reads DVKVTQSSRYLVKRTGEKVFLECVQDMDHENMFWYRQDPGLGLRLIYFSYDVKMKEKGDIPEGYSVSREKKERFSLILESASTNQTSMYLCASSYPGPYEQYFGPGTRLTVT.

In its sample, this clonotype was seen a few times. The chain combines TRBV20-1 with TRBJ1-1; TRBD1 might be the D (6 bases). The CDR3 is 12 residues long. Germline V gene data show CDR1 as DFQATT and CDR2 as SNEGSKA (reference sequence). V dropped 6 bases and J dropped 6 bases, with 14 bases sitting between them. CDR3: CSADGQIAEAFF. CDR3 sequence (DNA): TGCAGTGCAGACGGACAGATCGCTGAAGCTTTCTTT.

There are many counts of this clonotype. The V and J genes are TRBV30 and TRBJ1-5; 8 bases align to TRBD1. The ends lost 2 bases at V and 3 bases at J; junction bases unmatched: 9. The CDR3 runs to 16 residues. Germline CDR1 and CDR2: GTSNPN and SVGIG (reference sequence). Here the CDR3 reads CAWSLGNRGDNQPQHF. The CDR3 DNA is TGTGCCTGGAGTCTGGGCAACAGGGGGGACAATCAGCCCCAGCATTTT.

This clonotype has more than one count but fewer than ten. V gene TRBV9 combines with J gene TRBJ1-2, with 9 positions matching TRBD1. Germline CDR1 is SGDLS and CDR2 is YYNGEE. J was trimmed by 8 bases and V by 5 bases; bases with no gene match: 10. This CDR3 spans 14 amino acids. CDR3 in DNA: TGTGCCAGCAGGCAACCGGGACAGGGTCGCGGCTACACCTTC. Amino acids: CASRQPGQGRGYTF.

On this clonotype: A much larger clone is a single base away; this may be a read error. The chain has TRBV2 and TRBJ2-2; 7 positions agree with TRBD1. The J segment lost 6 bases and the V segment lost 7 bases, leaving 11 bases of the junction unmatched. CDR3 length: 15 residues. CDR1 SNHLY and CDR2 FYNNEI come from the germline V gene. The CDR3 loop reads CASKIEQGSAGELFF. The CDR3 bases are TGTGCCAGCAAAATAGAACAGGGGTCCGCCGGGGAGCTGTTTTTT.

This clonotype was counted at least ten times. This chain joins TRBV18 and TRBJ2-1; D is uncertain. This CDR3 is 13 amino acids long. Germline CDR1 is KGHSH and CDR2 is LQKENI. Trimming took 3 bases from V and 0 from J, leaving 3 bases between them. CDR3: CASSPSSYNEQFF. The CDR3 DNA reads TGTGCCAGCTCACCCAGCTCCTACAATGAGCAGTTCTTC.

V and J are TRBV28 and TRBJ1-4; TRBD1 is a possible D gene (5 bases). Trimming cost V 6 bases and J 8 bases, with 19 bases left between them. Per germline, CDR1 MDHEN and CDR2 SYDVKM. CDR3 length: 15 amino acids. The CDR3 nucleotides are TGTGCCAGCAGCCGATCAGGGAGCCGGGCGGAAAAACTGTTTTTT. The encoded protein is CASSRSGSRAEKLFF.

This chain joins TRBV14 and TRBJ1-1; D call uncertain. The CDR3 totals 13 residues. Per germline, CDR1 SGHDN and CDR2 FVKESK. V was pared by 0 bases and J by 8 bases, with 10 bases between. DNA of the CDR3: TGTGCCAGCAGCCAAGATCCGAATATAGAAGCTTTCTTT. It encodes CASSQDPNIEAFF.

The rearrangement links TRBV7-2 to TRBJ2-2, with 9 nucleotides matching TRBD1. The germline V gene encodes CDR1 SGHTA and CDR2 FQGNSA. There are 17 residues in the CDR3. V shed 5 bases, J shed 2 bases, and the junction held 9 bases outside the gene matches. CDR3 sequence (DNA): TGTGCCAGCAGCCCACGGACAGGGGCCACAAACACCGGGGAGCTGTTTTTT. Protein sequence: CASSPRTGATNTGELFF. Using reference TRBV7-2 and TRBJ2-2 for the parts outside the CDR3, the full variable domain is GAGVSQSPSNKVTEKGKDVELRCDPISGHTALYWYRQSLGQGLEFLIYFQGNSAPDKSGLPSDRFSAERTGGSVSTLTIQRTQQEDSAVYLCASSPRTGATNTGELFFGEGSRLTVL.

This clonotype has a handful of counts. This chain uses TRBV5-1 with TRBJ2-1, with 7 bases aligning to TRBD1. The CDR3 loop spans 16 amino acids. The germline V gene encodes CDR1 SGHRS and CDR2 YFSETQ. J gave up 0 bases and V 4 bases, and 7 bases lay outside the gene matches. The chain's CDR3 is CASSQKDRSSYNEQFF. Here the CDR3 DNA reads TGCGCCAGCAGCCAGAAGGACAGGAGCTCCTACAATGAGCAGTTCTTC. Full variable domain (rest looked up from reference TRBV5-1 and TRBJ2-1): KAGVTQTPRYLIKTRGQQVTLSCSPISGHRSVSWYQQTPGQGLQFLFEYFSETQRNKGNFPGRFSGRQFSNSRSEMNVSTLELGDSALYLCASSQKDRSSYNEQFFGPGTRLTVL.

This clonotype was detected only a few times. V is TRBV29-1 and J is TRBJ1-4, with 7 positions matching TRBD1. The CDR3 contains 14 residues. V shed 1 base and J 6 bases; nucleotides not matched to a gene: 5. Germline V gives CDR1 SQVTM, CDR2 ANQGSEA. CDR3 in amino acids: CSVEGRQGDEKLFF. CDR3 sequence (DNA): TGCAGCGTTGAAGGGAGACAGGGCGATGAAAAACTGTTTTTT.

This clonotype occurred a few times. The CDR3 loop is CATSRESGRAYNEQFF. The CDR3 DNA reads TGTGCCACCAGCAGGGAAAGCGGGAGGGCCTACAATGAGCAGTTCTTC. V and J are TRBV15 and TRBJ2-1; 10 bases map to TRBD2. With 3 bases clipped from V and 2 bases from J, the junction kept 4 bases outside the gene matches. This CDR3 contains 16 residues. Germline V CDR1 and CDR2: LNHNV, YYDKDF (reference sequence).

In this sample, this clonotype turned up many times. The chain is built from TRBV18 and TRBJ1-1; D gene uncertain. Looked up from germline, CDR1 is KGHSH and CDR2 is LQKENI. V was clipped by 1 base and J by 4 bases, with 7 bases between them. CDR3 length: 13 residues. This chain's CDR3 is CASSPQGSTEAFF. CDR3 nucleotides: TGTGCCAGCTCACCACAGGGAAGCACTGAAGCTTTCTTT.

This clonotype was found a few times. V usage is TRBV9 and J usage is TRBJ2-3, with 9 bases lining up with TRBD2. Germline lookup yields CDR1 SGDLS and CDR2 YYNGEE. There are 15 residues in the CDR3. The V segment lost 0 bases and the J segment 9 bases; nucleotides outside the gene matches: 8. CDR3 DNA: TGTGCCAGCAGCGTAGAGATTAGCGGGAGTGTCACGCAGTATTTT. Amino acids: CASSVEISGSVTQYF.

Many counts were recorded for this clonotype. The genes are TRBV24-1 and TRBJ2-3; a weak D match, TRBD1 (6 bases). From germline, CDR1 is KGHDR and CDR2 SFDVKD. The germline V and J ends were trimmed by 1 base and 2 bases, with 15 bases remaining between them. CDR3 size: 17 residues. The CDR3 protein is CATSDFGPRGHTDTQYF. The CDR3 DNA follows: TGTGCCACCAGTGATTTTGGACCTAGGGGACACACAGATACGCAGTATTTT.

This clonotype showed up just a few times. The chain combines TRBV6-2 or TRBV6-3 with TRBJ2-1; no definite D call. From germline, CDR1 is MNHEY and CDR2 SVGEGT. Trimming took 7 bases from V and 0 from J, leaving 10 bases between them. This CDR3 spans 14 amino acids. The DNA of the CDR3 is TGTGCCAGCAACCCTAGGGACTCCTACAATGAGCAGTTCTTC. This gives the protein CASNPRDSYNEQFF.

This clonotype was recorded at least ten times. The chain couples TRBV6-2 or TRBV6-3 to TRBJ2-7; no clear D. With 4 bases removed from V and 3 bases from J, the gap between germline ends came to 16 bases. This CDR3 has 15 amino acids. Per the germline V gene, CDR1 is MNHEY and CDR2 is SVGEGT. The chain's CDR3 is CASSFIYTKNYEQYF. The CDR3 nucleotides read TGTGCCAGCAGTTTCATCTATACCAAGAACTACGAGCAGTACTTC.

This clonotype was found many times. The chain is built from TRBV18 and TRBJ2-1, with D hard to call. The V gene lost 5 bases and the J gene lost 5 bases, with 13 bases spanning the gap. CDR1 KGHSH and CDR2 LQKENI come from the germline V gene. The CDR3 is 14 amino acids. CDR3 nucleotide sequence: TGTGCCAGCTCAAAAGAGCAGTATGACAATGAGCAGTTCTTC. It is translated as CASSKEQYDNEQFF.

The V call is TRBV7-2, the J call TRBJ2-6; D gene uncertain. Between the trimmed V and J ends, which lost 1 base and 9 bases, there was a span of 10 bases. The germline V gene encodes CDR1 SGHTA and CDR2 FQGNSA. The CDR3 runs 14 residues. The chain's CDR3 is CASSLVPELNVLTF. DNA for the CDR3: TGTGCCAGCAGCTTAGTGCCGGAACTCAACGTCCTGACTTTC.

This chain joins TRBV12-3 or TRBV12-4 and TRBJ2-1; 12 bases map to TRBD2. With V trimmed by 5 bases and J by 0 bases, 5 bases remained unmatched. This CDR3 region has 17 residues. The CDR3 DNA reads as TGTGCCAGCAGTCTGCAGACTAGCGGGAGCTCCTACAATGAGCAGTTCTTC. Its translation is CASSLQTSGSSYNEQFF.

DNA of the CDR3: TGCGCCAGCAGCTCTCAGACAGGGAGCACAGATACGCAGTATTTT. It is translated as CASSSQTGSTDTQYF. The chain is built from TRBV5-1 and TRBJ2-3; TRBD1 matches 7 bases. V lost 3 bases and J lost 0; bases outside the gene matches: 4. CDR1 SGHRS and CDR2 YFSETQ come from the germline V gene. This CDR3 spans 15 amino acids. The variable domain in full, with the rest retrieved from reference TRBV5-1 and TRBJ2-3, is KAGVTQTPRYLIKTRGQQVTLSCSPISGHRSVSWYQQTPGQGLQFLFEYFSETQRNKGNFPGRFSGRQFSNSRSEMNVSTLELGDSALYLCASSSQTGSTDTQYFGPGTRLTVL.

V gene TRBV3-1 combines with J gene TRBJ2-1; 9 positions match TRBD2. Germline-derived CDR1 and CDR2 are LGHDT and YNNKEL (reference sequence). V shed 0 bases, J shed 5 bases, and the junction held 14 bases outside the gene matches. There are 19 residues in the CDR3. The CDR3 DNA follows: TGTGCCAGCAGCCAAGATCCCGCCGCTAGCGGGATTTCCAACAATGAGCAGTTCTTC. Translated: CASSQDPAASGISNNEQFF.

The V and J genes are TRBV5-6 and TRBJ2-7, with 9 bases identical to TRBD2. Trimming removed 0 bases from V and 2 bases from J; junction bases left unmatched: 3. The length of the CDR3 is 15 residues. Germline lookup yields CDR1 SGHDT and CDR2 YYEEEE. CDR3 nucleotide sequence: TGTGCCAGCAGCTTGGGGACTAGCGCAACCTACGAGCAGTACTTC. The encoded protein is CASSLGTSATYEQYF. The full variable domain, rest sourced from reference TRBV5-6 and TRBJ2-7, is DAGVTQSPTHLIKTRGQQVTLRCSPKSGHDTVSWYQQALGQGPQFIFQYYEEEERQRGNFPDRFSGHQFPNYSSELNVNALLLGDSALYLCASSLGTSATYEQYFGPGTRLTVT.

This clonotype was seen ten or more times. The chain recombines TRBV28 with TRBJ2-2; D ambiguous. CDR1 MDHEN and CDR2 SYDVKM come from the germline V gene. The CDR3 is 14 residues long. The germline V and J ends were trimmed by 6 bases and 4 bases, with 12 bases remaining between them. CDR3 sequence: CASRPRVTTGELFF. In DNA form, the CDR3 reads TGTGCCAGCAGGCCCCGGGTTACCACCGGGGAGCTGTTTTTT.

The rearrangement links TRBV7-2 to TRBJ2-3; weak D call: TRBD2 (6 bases). The ends were cut back, 2 bases at V and 1 base at J, with 10 bases in the middle. CDR3 size: 15 residues. Germline assignment: CDR1 SGHTA and CDR2 FQGNSA. CDR3 region: CASSLTASGTDTQYF. The DNA for the CDR3 is TGTGCCAGCAGCTTAACGGCTAGCGGCACAGATACGCAGTATTTT.